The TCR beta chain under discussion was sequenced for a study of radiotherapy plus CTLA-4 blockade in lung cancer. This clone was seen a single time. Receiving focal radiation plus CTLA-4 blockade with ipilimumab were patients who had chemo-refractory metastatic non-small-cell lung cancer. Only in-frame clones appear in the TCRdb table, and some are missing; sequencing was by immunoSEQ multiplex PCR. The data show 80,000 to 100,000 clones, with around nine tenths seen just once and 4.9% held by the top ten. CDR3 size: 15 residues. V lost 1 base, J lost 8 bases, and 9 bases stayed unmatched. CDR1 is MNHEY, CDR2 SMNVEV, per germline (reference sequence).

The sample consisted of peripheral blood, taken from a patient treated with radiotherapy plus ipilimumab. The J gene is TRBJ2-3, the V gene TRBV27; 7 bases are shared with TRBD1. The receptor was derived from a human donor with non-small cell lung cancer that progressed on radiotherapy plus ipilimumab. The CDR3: CASSLWTGRGITQYF. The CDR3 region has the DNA TGTGCCAGCAGTTTATGGACAGGACGAGGCATTACGCAGTATTTT.